A selection of T cell receptor beta chains follows, all from one sample in a study of shared clonotypes between healthy human individuals. Clones were sequenced by immunoSEQ multiplex PCR, and TCRdb holds only the in-frame ones, with some missing. This sample has roughly 2.5 million clones, with about 92% found just once. The sample was naive CD4+ T cells sorted from blood. These receptors all come from a man younger than 35 in good health. Both conserved end residues are part of each CDR3. A D gene is named only where the DNA matches it firmly. Only part of the rows carry a size: once, few, many, or a class if the clone is expanded.

clone size	V gene	J gene	D gene	CDR3 protein	CDR3 DNA
NA	TRBV30	TRBJ1-1	NA	CAWTPDLNTEAFF	TGTGCCTGGACCCCGGACCTGAACACTGAAGCTTTCTTT
NA	TRBV25-1	TRBJ1-6	NA	CASKKDPNSPLHF	TGTGCCAGCAAGAAGGACCCTAATTCACCCCTCCACTTT
once	TRBV2	TRBJ2-4	TRBD2	CASSSGRGDIQYF	TGTGCCAGCAGTAGCGGGAGAGGAGATATTCAGTACTTC
NA	TRBV7-2	TRBJ1-1	NA	CASSFAANTEAFF	TGTGCCAGCAGCTTCGCAGCGAACACTGAAGCTTTCTTT
once	TRBV5-4	TRBJ2-3	NA	CASSFSNTDTQYF	TGTGCCAGCAGCTTCTCTAACACAGATACGCAGTATTTT
NA	TRBV5-1	TRBJ2-7	NA	CASSLREAVGYEQYF	TGCGCCAGCAGCTTGAGGGAGGCGGTGGGGTACGAGCAGTACTTC
NA	TRBV11-3	TRBJ2-1	NA	CASSRETGYNEQFF	TGTGCCAGCAGCCGGGAGACAGGGTACAATGAGCAGTTCTTC
NA	TRBV7-2	TRBJ1-6	NA	CASSLGSVQVSPLHF	TGTGCCAGCAGCTTAGGATCGGTGCAGGTTTCACCCCTCCACTTT
NA	TRBV5-1	TRBJ1-6	TRBD1	CASSVGQGDSPLHF	TGCGCCAGCAGCGTTGGACAGGGGGATTCACCCCTCCACTTT
once	TRBV28	TRBJ1-5	TRBD1	CASSPTRDRGGSNQPQHF	TGTGCCAGCAGTCCTACCCGGGACAGGGGAGGTAGCAATCAGCCCCAGCATTTT
NA	TRBV15	TRBJ2-1	TRBD2	CATSRGTSGSYNEQFF	TGTGCCACCAGCAGAGGGACTAGCGGGAGTTACAATGAGCAGTTCTTC
NA	TRBV6-5	TRBJ2-7	NA	CASWGGHHNYEQYF	TGTGCCAGCTGGGGGGGGCACCACAACTACGAGCAGTACTTC
NA	TRBV14	TRBJ1-1	NA	CASSPTPDDTEAFF	TGTGCCAGCAGCCCCACGCCGGACGACACTGAAGCTTTCTTT
NA	TRBV5-1	TRBJ1-6	NA	CASSSGGLNSPLHF	TGCGCCAGCAGCTCCGGGGGCCTGAATTCACCCCTCCACTTT